This T cell receptor (beta chain) stems from a study of OX40 agonist ivuxolimab in advanced cancers. About the research overall: Two cutaneous melanoma patients and one hepatocellular carcinoma patient, three in all, had partial responses. Study findings and constraints: CD8+ T cells showed, on average, more clonal expansion than CD4+ cells. Clonal expansion was seen in CD4+ and CD8+ blood T cells by week 6 at 0.1 to 3.0 mg/kg.

With 3 bases removed from V and 0 bases from J, the gap between germline ends came to 15 bases. CDR3 length: 16 residues. CDR1 and CDR2 (germline): MDHEN, SYDVKM. On this clone: What it binds is unknown.

Generated by immunoSEQ multiplex PCR, the TCRdb table keeps only in-frame clones and is missing some. The sample includes 81,000 or so clones, roughly 89% of them seen just once. Autoimmune disease history or systemic immunosuppression meant exclusion. V and J are TRBV28 and TRBJ2-7; TRBD1 is a possible D gene (5 bases). The receptor was isolated from an adult with an advanced solid tumor such as melanoma, head and neck, liver or kidney cancer. Sequenced here: CD4+ or CD8+ T cells sorted from blood, sampled in a trial of the OX40 agonist ivuxolimab. The DNA of the CDR3 is TGTGCCAGCAGTTTCGGACATGGACGGTTCTCCTACGAGCAGTACTTC. Its protein is CASSFGHGRFSYEQYF.